This T cell receptor (beta chain) was sequenced in a study of CD4 T cells in relation to SARS-CoV-2 and coronaviruses. Germline CDR1 KGHDR, CDR2 SFDVKD. Trimming pared 10 bases from V and 4 bases from J, leaving 19 bases between. This CDR3 contains 14 residues. Unexposed donor CD4+ T cells date from 2011-2018, before the COVID-19 pandemic. The cells were cultured for under 13 days before CD4+ T cells were isolated. Half the medium was replaced with IL-2 medium on days 3 and 7. Regarding the study as a whole: Pre-pandemic and post-infection samples never came from the same donor.

Repertoires were generated with immunoSEQ multiplex PCR, while TCRdb's copy carries only in-frame clones and drops some. The profile shows around 20,000 clones, around 80% of them singletons. With respect to this clone: The antigen is not known.

The source of this sequence is a human donor in good health. V and J are TRBV24-1 and TRBJ2-7, with no clear D. Material: CD4+ T cells from PBMCs, cultured in vitro. CDR3 protein: CATKAKFAEYEQYF. In nucleotides, the CDR3 is TGTGCCACTAAAGCCAAGTTCGCGGAATACGAGCAGTACTTC.